This T cell receptor (beta chain) appears in the sequencing data of a study of shared clonotypes between healthy human individuals. Study details: A donor's plate count was three for CD4 naive and three for CD4 memory; CD8 naive had two and CD8 memory one.

V was trimmed by 3 bases and J by 5 bases, leaving 23 bases between them. The CDR3 extends over 18 amino acids. HIV-negative, healthy adults without recent acute infections or vaccinations were the donors. Splitting the CD4+ cells yielded a CD45RA+ naive subset and a CD45RA-negative memory subset. Using immunoSEQ multiplex PCR, the repertoire was profiled, and TCRdb retains in-frame clones only, with some absent. The sample carries more than 550,000 clones, approximately 77% recorded once. In this sample, this clone turned up many times. This receptor was identified in a woman aged 25 to 39 in good health. The sample comprised memory CD4+ T cells sorted from blood. Regarding subset: CD45RA-negative fraction. This chain uses TRBV23-1 with TRBJ1-5; D unclear. TRBV23-1 carries the ORF label, with uncertain function. CDR3 residues: CASSHSKKTPIGDQPQHF. The CDR3 nucleotides are TGCGCCAGCAGTCACTCAAAAAAGACACCTATAGGAGATCAGCCCCAGCATTTT.